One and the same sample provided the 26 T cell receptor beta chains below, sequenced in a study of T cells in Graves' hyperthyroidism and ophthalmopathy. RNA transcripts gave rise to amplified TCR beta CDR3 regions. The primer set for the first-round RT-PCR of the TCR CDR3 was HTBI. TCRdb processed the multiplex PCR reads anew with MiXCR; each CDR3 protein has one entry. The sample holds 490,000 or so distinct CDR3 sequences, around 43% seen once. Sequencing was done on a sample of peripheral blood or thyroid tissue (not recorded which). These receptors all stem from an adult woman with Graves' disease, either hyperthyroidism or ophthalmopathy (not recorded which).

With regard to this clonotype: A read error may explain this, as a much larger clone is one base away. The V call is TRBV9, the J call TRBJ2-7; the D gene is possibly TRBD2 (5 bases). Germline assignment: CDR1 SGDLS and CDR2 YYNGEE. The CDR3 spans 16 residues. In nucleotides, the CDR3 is TGTGCCAGCAGCGTAGATGGTACGGTGACTACTTACGGGCAGTACTTC. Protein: CASSVDGTVTTYGQYF.

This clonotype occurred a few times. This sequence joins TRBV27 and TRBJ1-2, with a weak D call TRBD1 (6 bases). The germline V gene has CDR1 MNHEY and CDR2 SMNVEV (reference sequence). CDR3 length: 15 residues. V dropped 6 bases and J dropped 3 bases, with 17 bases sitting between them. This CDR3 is CASRSLGGSDYGYTF. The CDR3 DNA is TGTGCCAGCAGGTCGCTCGGGGGCTCGGACTATGGCTACACCTTC.

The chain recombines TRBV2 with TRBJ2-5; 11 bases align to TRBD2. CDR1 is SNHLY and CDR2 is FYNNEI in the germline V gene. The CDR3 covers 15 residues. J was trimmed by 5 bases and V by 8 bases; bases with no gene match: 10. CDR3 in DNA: TGTGCCAGCGTCCCAGTAGCGGGAGGGCACGAGACCCAGTACTTC. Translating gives CASVPVAGGHETQYF.

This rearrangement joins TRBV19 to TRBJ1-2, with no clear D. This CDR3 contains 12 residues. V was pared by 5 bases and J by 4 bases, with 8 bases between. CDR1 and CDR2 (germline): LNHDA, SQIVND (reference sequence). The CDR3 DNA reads TGTGCCAGTAGTGGGGTCTCCTATGGCTACACCTTC. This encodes CASSGVSYGYTF.

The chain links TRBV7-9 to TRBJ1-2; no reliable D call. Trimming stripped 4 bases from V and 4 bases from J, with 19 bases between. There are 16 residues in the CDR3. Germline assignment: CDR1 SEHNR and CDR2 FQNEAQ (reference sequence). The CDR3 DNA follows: TGTGCCAGCAGCTCAGAGACCGGGGAGCTGGGCTATGGCTACACCTTC. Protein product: CASSSETGELGYGYTF.

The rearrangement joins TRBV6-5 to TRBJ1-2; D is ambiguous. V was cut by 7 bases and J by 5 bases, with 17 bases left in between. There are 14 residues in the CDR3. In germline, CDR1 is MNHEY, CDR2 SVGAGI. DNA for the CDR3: TGTGCCAGCACGACTAACGGGTGGGCTTATGGCTACACCTTC. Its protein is CASTTNGWAYGYTF.

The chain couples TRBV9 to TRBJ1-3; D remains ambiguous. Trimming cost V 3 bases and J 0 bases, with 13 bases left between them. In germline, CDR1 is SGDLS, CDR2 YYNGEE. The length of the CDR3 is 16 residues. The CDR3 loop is CASSEADGRSGNTIYF. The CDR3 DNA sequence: TGTGCCAGCAGCGAGGCCGACGGACGCTCTGGAAACACCATATATTTT.

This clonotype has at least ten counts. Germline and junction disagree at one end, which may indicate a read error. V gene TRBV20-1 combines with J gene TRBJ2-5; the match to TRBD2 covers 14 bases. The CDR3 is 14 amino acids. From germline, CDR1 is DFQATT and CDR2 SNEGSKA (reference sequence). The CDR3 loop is CSARLPGTSGRSDF. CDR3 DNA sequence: TGCAGTGCTAGACTCCCGGGGACTAGCGGGAGAAGTGACTTC.

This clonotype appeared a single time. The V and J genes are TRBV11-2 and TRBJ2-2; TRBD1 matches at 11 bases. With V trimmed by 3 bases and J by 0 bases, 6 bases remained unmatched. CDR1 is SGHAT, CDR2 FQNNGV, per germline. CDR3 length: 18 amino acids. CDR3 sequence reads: CASSLTGTGGANTGELFF. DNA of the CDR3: TGTGCCAGCAGCTTGACCGGGACAGGGGGAGCGAACACCGGGGAGCTGTTTTTT.

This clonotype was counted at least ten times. In nucleotides, the CDR3 is TGCGCCAGCAGCTCCGGGACAGGGGGCTTTGGCTACACCTTC. Its protein is CASSSGTGGFGYTF. The rearrangement joins TRBV5-1 to TRBJ1-2; 12 bases are a match to TRBD1. CDR3 length: 14 amino acids. The ends lost 3 bases at V and 7 bases at J; junction bases unmatched: 4. Germline CDR1 is SGHRS and CDR2 is YFSETQ. Based on the CDR3 plus reference TRBV5-1 and TRBJ1-2, the full variable domain is KAGVTQTPRYLIKTRGQQVTLSCSPISGHRSVSWYQQTPGQGLQFLFEYFSETQRNKGNFPGRFSGRQFSNSRSEMNVSTLELGDSALYLCASSSGTGGFGYTFGSGTRLTVV.

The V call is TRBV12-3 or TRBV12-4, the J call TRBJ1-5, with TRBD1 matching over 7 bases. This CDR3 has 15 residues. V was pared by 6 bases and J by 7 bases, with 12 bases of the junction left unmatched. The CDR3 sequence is CASSRTGRIEQPQHF. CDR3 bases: TGTGCCAGCAGCCGGACAGGTAGAATTGAGCAGCCCCAGCATTTT.

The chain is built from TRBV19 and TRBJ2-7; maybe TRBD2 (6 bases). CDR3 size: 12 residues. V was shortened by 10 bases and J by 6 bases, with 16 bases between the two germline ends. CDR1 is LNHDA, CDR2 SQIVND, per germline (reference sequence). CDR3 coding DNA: TGTGCCACCTCTGGGGGACTCGGCGAGCAGTACTTC. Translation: CATSGGLGEQYF.

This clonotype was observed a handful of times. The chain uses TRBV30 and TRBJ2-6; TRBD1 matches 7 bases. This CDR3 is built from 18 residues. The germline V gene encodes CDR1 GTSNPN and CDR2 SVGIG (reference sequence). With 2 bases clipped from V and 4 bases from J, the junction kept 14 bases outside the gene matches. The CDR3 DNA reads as TGTGCCTGGAGTACGGCAGGGGGTCAATTAGTGGGGGCCAACGTCCTGACTTTC. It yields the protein CAWSTAGGQLVGANVLTF.

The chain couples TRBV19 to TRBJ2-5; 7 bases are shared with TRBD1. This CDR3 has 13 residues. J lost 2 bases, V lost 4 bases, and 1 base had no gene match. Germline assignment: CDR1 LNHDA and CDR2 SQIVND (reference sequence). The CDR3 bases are TGTGCCAGTAGTACACAGGGGCAAGAGACCCAGTACTTC. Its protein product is CASSTQGQETQYF.

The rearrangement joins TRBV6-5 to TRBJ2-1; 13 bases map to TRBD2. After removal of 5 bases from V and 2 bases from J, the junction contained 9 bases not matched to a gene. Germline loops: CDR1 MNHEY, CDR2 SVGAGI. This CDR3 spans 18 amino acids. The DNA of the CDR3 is TGTGCCAGCAGTCCGCAATTAGGGACTAGCGGGACCTACAATGAGCAGTTCTTC. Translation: CASSPQLGTSGTYNEQFF.

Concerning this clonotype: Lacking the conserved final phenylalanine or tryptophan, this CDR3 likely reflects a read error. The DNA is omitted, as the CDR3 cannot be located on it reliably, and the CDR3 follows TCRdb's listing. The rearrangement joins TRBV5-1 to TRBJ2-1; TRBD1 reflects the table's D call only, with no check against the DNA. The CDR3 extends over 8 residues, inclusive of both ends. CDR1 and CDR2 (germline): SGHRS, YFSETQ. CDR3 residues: CASRLTGT.

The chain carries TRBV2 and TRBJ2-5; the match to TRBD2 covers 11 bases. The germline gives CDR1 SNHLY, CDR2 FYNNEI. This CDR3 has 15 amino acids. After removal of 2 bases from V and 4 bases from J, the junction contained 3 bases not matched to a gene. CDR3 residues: CASSEFTSGRETQYF. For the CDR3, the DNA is TGTGCCAGCAGTGAATTTACTAGCGGGAGAGAGACCCAGTACTTC.

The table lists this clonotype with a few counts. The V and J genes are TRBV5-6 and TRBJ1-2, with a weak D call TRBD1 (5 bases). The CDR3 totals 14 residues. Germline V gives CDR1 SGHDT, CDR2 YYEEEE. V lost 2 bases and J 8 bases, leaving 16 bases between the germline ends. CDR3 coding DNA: TGTGCCAGCAGCTTTCGAGGAGGGGATCGGGGCTACACCTTC. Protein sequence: CASSFRGGDRGYTF.

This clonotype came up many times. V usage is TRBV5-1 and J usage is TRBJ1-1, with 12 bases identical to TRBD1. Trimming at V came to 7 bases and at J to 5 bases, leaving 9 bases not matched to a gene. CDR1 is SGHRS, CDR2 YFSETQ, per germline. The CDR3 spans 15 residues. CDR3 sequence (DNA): TGCGCCAGCTTCCCGGGACAGGGGGCAAGAACTGAAGCTTTCTTT. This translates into CASFPGQGARTEAFF.

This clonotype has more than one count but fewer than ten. CDR3 DNA sequence: TGCAGCGTTGAGGGACAGGTTTACACTGAAGCTTTCTTT. It yields the protein CSVEGQVYTEAFF. The V gene is TRBV29-1, the J gene TRBJ1-1; 8 nucleotides match TRBD1. Per germline, CDR1 SQVTM and CDR2 ANQGSEA. The CDR3 consists of 13 residues. With V trimmed by 3 bases and J by 3 bases, 3 bases remained unmatched.

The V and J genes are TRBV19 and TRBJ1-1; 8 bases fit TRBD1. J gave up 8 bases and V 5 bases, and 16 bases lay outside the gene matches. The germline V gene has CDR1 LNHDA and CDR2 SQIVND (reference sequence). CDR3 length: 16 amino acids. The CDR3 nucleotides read TGTGCCAGTAGTTTTTCCAGGACAGGGTCAAGATCCGAAGCTTTCTTT. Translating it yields CASSFSRTGSRSEAFF.

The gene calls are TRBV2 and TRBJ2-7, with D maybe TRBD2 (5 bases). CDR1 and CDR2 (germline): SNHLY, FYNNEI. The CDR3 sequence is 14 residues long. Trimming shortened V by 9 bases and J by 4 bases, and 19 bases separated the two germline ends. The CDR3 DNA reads TGTGCCAGTACCCCGGGATTCCAGAGTTACGAGCAGTACTTC. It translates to CASTPGFQSYEQYF. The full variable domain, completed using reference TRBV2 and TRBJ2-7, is EPEVTQTPSHQVTQMGQEVILRCVPISNHLYFYWYRQILGQKVEFLVSFYNNEISEKSEIFDDQFSVERPDGSNFTLKIRSTKLEDSAMYFCASTPGFQSYEQYFGPGTRLTVT.

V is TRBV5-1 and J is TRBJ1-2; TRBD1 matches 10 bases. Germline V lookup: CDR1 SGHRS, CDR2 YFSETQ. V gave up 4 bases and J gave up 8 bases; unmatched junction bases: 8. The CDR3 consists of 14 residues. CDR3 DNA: TGCGCCAGCAGCGGCGACAGGGGGCAAGAAGGCTACACCTTC. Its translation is CASSGDRGQEGYTF.

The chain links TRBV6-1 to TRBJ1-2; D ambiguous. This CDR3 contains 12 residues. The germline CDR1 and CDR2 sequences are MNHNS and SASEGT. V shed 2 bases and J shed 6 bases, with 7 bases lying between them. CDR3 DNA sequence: TGTGCCAGCAGTGAACGGAGGAATGGCTACACCTTC. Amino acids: CASSERRNGYTF.

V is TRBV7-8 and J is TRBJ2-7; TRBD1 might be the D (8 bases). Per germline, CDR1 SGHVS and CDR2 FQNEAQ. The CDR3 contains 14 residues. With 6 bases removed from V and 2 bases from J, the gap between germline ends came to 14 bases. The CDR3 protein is CASRPTGGAYEQYF. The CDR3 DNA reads TGTGCCAGCAGACCTACAGGGGGGGCCTACGAGCAGTACTTC.

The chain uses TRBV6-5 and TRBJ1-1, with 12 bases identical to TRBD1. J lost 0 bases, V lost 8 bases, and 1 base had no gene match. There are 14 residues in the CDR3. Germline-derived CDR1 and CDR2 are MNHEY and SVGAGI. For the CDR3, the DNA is TGTGCCAGCGGGACAGGGGGCTTGAACACTGAAGCTTTCTTT. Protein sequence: CASGTGGLNTEAFF.